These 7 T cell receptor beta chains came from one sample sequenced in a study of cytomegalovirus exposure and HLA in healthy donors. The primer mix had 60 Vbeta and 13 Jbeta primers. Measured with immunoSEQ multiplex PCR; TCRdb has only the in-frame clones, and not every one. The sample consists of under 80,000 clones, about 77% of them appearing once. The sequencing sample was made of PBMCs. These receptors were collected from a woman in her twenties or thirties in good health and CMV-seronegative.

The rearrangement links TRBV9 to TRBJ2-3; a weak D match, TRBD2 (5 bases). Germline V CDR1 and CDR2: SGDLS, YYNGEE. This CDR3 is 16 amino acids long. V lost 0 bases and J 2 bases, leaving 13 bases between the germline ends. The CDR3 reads CASSVGVSEITDTQYF. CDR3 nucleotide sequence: TGTGCCAGCAGCGTAGGAGTTAGCGAGATCACAGATACGCAGTATTTT. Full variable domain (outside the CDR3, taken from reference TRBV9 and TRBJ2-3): DSGVTQTPKHLITATGQRVTLRCSPRSGDLSVYWYQQSLDQGLQFLIQYYNGEERAKGNILERFSAQQFPDLHSELNLSSLELGDSALYFCASSVGVSEITDTQYFGPGTRLTVL.

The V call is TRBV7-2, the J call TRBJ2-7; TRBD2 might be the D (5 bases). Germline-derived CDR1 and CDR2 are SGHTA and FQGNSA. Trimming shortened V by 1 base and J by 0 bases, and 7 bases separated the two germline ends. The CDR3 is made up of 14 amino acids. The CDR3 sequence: CASSLGGISYEQYF. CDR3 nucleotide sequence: TGTGCCAGCAGCTTAGGAGGGATCTCCTACGAGCAGTACTTC.

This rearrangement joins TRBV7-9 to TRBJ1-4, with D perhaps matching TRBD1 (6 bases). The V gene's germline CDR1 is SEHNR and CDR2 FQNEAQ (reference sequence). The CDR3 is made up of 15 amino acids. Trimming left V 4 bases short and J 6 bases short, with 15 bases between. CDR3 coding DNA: TGTGCCAGCAGCTCGGGTAGCAGGGGTTATGAAAAACTGTTTTTT. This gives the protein CASSSGSRGYEKLFF.

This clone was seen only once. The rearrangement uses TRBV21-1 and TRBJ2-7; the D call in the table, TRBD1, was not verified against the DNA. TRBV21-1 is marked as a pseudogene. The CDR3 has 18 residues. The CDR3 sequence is CASSKRWKGHTLSYEQYF. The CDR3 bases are TGTGCCAGCAGCAAGAGGTGGAAGGGACATACGCTCTCCTACGAGCAGTACTTC.

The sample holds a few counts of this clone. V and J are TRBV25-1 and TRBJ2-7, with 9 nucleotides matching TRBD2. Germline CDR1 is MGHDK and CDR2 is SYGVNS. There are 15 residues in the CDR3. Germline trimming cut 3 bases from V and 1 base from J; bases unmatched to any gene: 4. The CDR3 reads CASSDSTSGSYEQYF. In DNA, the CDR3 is TGTGCCAGCAGTGATTCGACTAGCGGATCCTACGAGCAGTACTTC.

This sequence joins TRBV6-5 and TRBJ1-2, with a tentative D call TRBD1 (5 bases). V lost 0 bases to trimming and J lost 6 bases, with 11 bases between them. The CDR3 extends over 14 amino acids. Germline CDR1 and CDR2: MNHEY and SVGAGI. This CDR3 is CASSYSTVLDGYTF. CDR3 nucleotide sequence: TGTGCCAGCAGTTACTCGACAGTCCTCGATGGCTACACCTTC.

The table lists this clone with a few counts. The CDR3 DNA follows: TGTGCCAGCAGTGAAAGGGCTAGCGGGGGCGGCAATGAGCAGTTCTTC. This translates into CASSERASGGGNEQFF. The chain recombines TRBV2 with TRBJ2-1; 10 nucleotides align to TRBD2. V was pared by 2 bases and J by 6 bases, with 7 bases of the junction left unmatched. This CDR3 region has 16 residues. Germline V CDR1 and CDR2: SNHLY, FYNNEI.